This record looks at one T cell receptor beta chain sequence and its context. TCRdb's table, derived via immunoSEQ multiplex PCR, lists solely in-frame clones and lacks some. The sample includes approximately 440,000 clones, 87% seen only once; the top ten take about 0.7%. This sample is part of a study of blood T cell repertoires in COVID-19. About the research overall: Nucleic acid was either cDNA or gDNA, and it came from T cells, B-cell-depleted T cells, or PBMCs.

V shed 4 bases and J shed 2 bases, with 18 bases lying between them. The CDR3 consists of 16 residues. Germline-derived CDR1 and CDR2 are MDHEN and SYDVKM. What the recovered Cohort 3 donors had was two negative PCRs, clearance, or symptom resolution. The sample was PBMCs or T cells enriched from blood (not recorded which). This receptor was obtained from a woman aged 18 to 35 who had recovered from COVID-19. The genes are TRBV28 and TRBJ2-7; possibly TRBD2 for D (7 bases). This CDR3 is CASSSLGGPLAYEQYF. The CDR3 bases are TGTGCCAGCAGTTCCCTCGGGGGGCCCCTAGCCTACGAGCAGTACTTC.